Presented here are 14 T cell receptor beta chains from one specimen sequenced in a study of T cells after yellow fever vaccination. TCRdb recomputed calls from the 5' RACE reads with MiXCR, one row per CDR3 protein. The sample has about 580,000 distinct CDR3 sequences, about 15% seen once; the top ten hold 17%. Sample: PBMCs, taken more than 4 days after the first yellow fever vaccination. These TCRs come from a man in his late teens or twenties who received the YFV17D yellow fever vaccine.

In its sample, this clonotype was seen a few times. CDR3 DNA sequence: TGTGCCAGCAGTTTTCGACCGGCACTCTACGAGCAGTACGTC. This encodes CASSFRPALYEQYV. The rearrangement links TRBV6-2 or TRBV6-3 to TRBJ2-7; no reliable D call. The germline V gene encodes CDR1 MNHEY and CDR2 SVGEGT. The CDR3 totals 14 residues. V shed 4 bases and J shed 3 bases, with 13 bases lying between them.

The chain uses TRBV5-1 and TRBJ2-2; tentative D call: TRBD2 (6 bases). Germline CDR1 and CDR2: SGHRS and YFSETQ. The CDR3 length is 15 residues. V was cut by 4 bases and J by 5 bases, with 15 bases left in between. As DNA, the CDR3 is TGCGCCAGCAGCCTAAGGAGGGATGGTACCGGGGAGCTGTTTTTT. Protein sequence: CASSLRRDGTGELFF. The full variable domain, its missing parts supplied by reference TRBV5-1 and TRBJ2-2, is KAGVTQTPRYLIKTRGQQVTLSCSPISGHRSVSWYQQTPGQGLQFLFEYFSETQRNKGNFPGRFSGRQFSNSRSEMNVSTLELGDSALYLCASSLRRDGTGELFFGEGSRLTVL.

V usage is TRBV2 and J usage is TRBJ2-3; 8 positions match TRBD1. The germline V gene encodes CDR1 SNHLY and CDR2 FYNNEI. This CDR3 is 13 amino acids long. V dropped 6 bases and J dropped 5; count of bases not matched to a gene: 4. CDR3 nucleotide sequence: TGTGCCAGCAGCCAGGGGGCAAAAGATACGCAGTATTTT. Protein sequence: CASSQGAKDTQYF.

The rearrangement links TRBV7-2 to TRBJ1-5; D may be TRBD1 (5 bases). CDR1 SGHTA and CDR2 FQGNSA come from the germline V gene. Deletions cut 5 bases from V and 3 bases from J, with 17 bases between. The CDR3 is 16 residues long. The CDR3 sequence is CASSPEGGVLNQPQHF. The DNA of the CDR3 is TGTGCCAGCAGCCCAGAGGGAGGGGTCCTCAATCAGCCCCAGCATTTT. Full variable domain (missing parts from reference TRBV7-2 and TRBJ1-5): GAGVSQSPSNKVTEKGKDVELRCDPISGHTALYWYRQSLGQGLEFLIYFQGNSAPDKSGLPSDRFSAERTGGSVSTLTIQRTQQEDSAVYLCASSPEGGVLNQPQHFGDGTRLSIL.

V is TRBV10-1 and J is TRBJ2-7, with D unclear. The CDR3 is 11 residues long. Germline assignment: CDR1 WNHNN and CDR2 SYGVQD (reference sequence). Trimming stripped 10 bases from V and 4 bases from J, with 11 bases between. CDR3 in amino acids: CANTNAYEQYV. CDR3 DNA sequence: TGCGCCAACACTAACGCATACGAGCAGTACGTC.

This chain connects TRBV9 to TRBJ1-2; a possible D gene is TRBD1 (5 bases). The germline V gene encodes CDR1 SGDLS and CDR2 YYNGEE. V gave up 2 bases and J gave up 4 bases, with 18 bases separating them. The CDR3 runs to 16 residues. Written as DNA, the CDR3 is TGTGCCAGCAGCGTCCACGTAGCCTTAGGGGCCTATGGCTACACCTTC. It specifies CASSVHVALGAYGYTF.

V and J are TRBV27 and TRBJ2-7; D perhaps matches TRBD2 (5 bases). CDR3 length equals 17 residues. Germline V gene lookup returns CDR1 MNHEY and CDR2 SMNVEV (reference sequence). V dropped 6 bases and J dropped 7 bases, with 28 bases sitting between them. The CDR3 spells CASRRMTDPRHEGEQYF. The CDR3 DNA is TGTGCCAGCAGAAGGATGACGGACCCCCGACACGAGGGAGAGCAGTACTTC.

The genes are TRBV4-3 and TRBJ2-5; no definite D call. Germline V gene lookup returns CDR1 LGHNA and CDR2 YSLEER. With 0 bases removed from V and 3 bases from J, the gap between germline ends came to 5 bases. The CDR3 covers 13 residues. The CDR3 reads CASSQDLEETQYF. In DNA, the CDR3 is TGCGCCAGCAGCCAAGATTTAGAAGAGACCCAGTACTTC.

The V and J genes are TRBV27 and TRBJ1-2; the match to TRBD1 covers 10 bases. The germline V gene encodes CDR1 MNHEY and CDR2 SMNVEV (reference sequence). The J segment lost 8 bases and the V segment lost 5 bases, leaving 11 bases of the junction unmatched. The CDR3 sequence is 15 residues long. CDR3 loop: CASSHYDRGRSGYTF. CDR3 DNA: TGTGCCAGCAGTCATTATGACAGGGGGCGATCGGGCTACACCTTC.

This clonotype has only a few counts. The V gene is TRBV5-1, the J gene TRBJ2-1; TRBD2 aligns across 8 bases. Per germline, CDR1 SGHRS and CDR2 YFSETQ. V lost 0 bases to trimming and J lost 0 bases; unmatched junction nucleotides: 8. The CDR3 contains 18 residues. CDR3 region: CASSLAGSGGGSYNEQFF. CDR3 DNA sequence: TGCGCCAGCAGCTTGGCGGGCAGCGGGGGAGGCTCCTACAATGAGCAGTTCTTC.

The rearrangement uses TRBV7-3 and TRBJ2-3; a weak D match, TRBD1 (5 bases). CDR1 is SGHTA, CDR2 FQGTGA, per germline. Trimming left V 2 bases short and J 5 bases short, with 8 bases between. The CDR3 spans 13 residues. This CDR3 reads CASSLDTGDTQYF. As DNA, the CDR3 is TGTGCCAGCAGCTTAGACACAGGAGATACGCAGTATTTT.

This chain connects TRBV18 to TRBJ2-2; D is unclear. CDR1 is KGHSH and CDR2 is LQKENI in the germline V gene. This CDR3 has 13 amino acids. Trimming took off 5 bases at V and 3 bases at J, with 7 bases between the two ends. The CDR3 DNA sequence: TGTGCCAGCTCATCTCAGGACACCGGGGAGCTGTTTTTT. Encoded protein: CASSSQDTGELFF.

This clonotype was recorded many times. The J gene is TRBJ1-1, the V gene TRBV12-3 or TRBV12-4; TRBD1 is a possible D gene (5 bases). This CDR3 spans 13 amino acids. Between the trimmed V and J ends, which lost 10 bases and 5 bases, there was a span of 17 bases. The CDR3 region has the DNA TGTGCCATTCAGTCCGGGGGATTAACTGAAGCTTTCTTT. This translates into CAIQSGGLTEAFF.

This clonotype was seen a handful of times. The chain employs TRBV7-2 and TRBJ1-2, with 8 bases fitting TRBD1. CDR3 length: 15 amino acids. V shed 5 bases and J 4 bases; nucleotides not matched to a gene: 9. The germline V gene has CDR1 SGHTA and CDR2 FQGNSA. CDR3 DNA sequence: TGTGCCAGCAGCCCCCCGGGACAGGAGTTCTATGGCTACACCTTC. Residues: CASSPPGQEFYGYTF.